A selection of T cell receptor beta chains follows, all from one sample in a study of T cell responses to AZD1222 COVID-19 vaccine. Produced via immunoSEQ multiplex PCR; TCRdb's table is partial and in-frame only. This table holds some 120,000 clones, around 83% found once. Sequences were derived from peripheral blood, sampled 28 days after the second AZD1222 dose. These receptors originate from an adult who received the AZD1222 COVID-19 vaccine. Both conserved end residues are part of each CDR3. The order of the fields is clone size, V gene, J gene, D gene, CDR3 DNA, CDR3 protein. A D gene is named only where the DNA matches it firmly. Clone sizes are given selectively: once, few, many, or a class where the clone is expanded.

size: -
V: TRBV3-1/TRBV3-2
J: TRBJ1-4
D: -
DNA: TGTGCCAGCAGCTTCCGGGACGGTGAAAAACTGTTTTTT
CDR3: CASSFRDGEKLFF

size: -
V: TRBV7-2
J: TRBJ2-7
D: -
DNA: TGTGCCAGCAGCCTCCGTGCAGGGGGAGGGTCCTACGAGCAGTACTTC
CDR3: CASSLRAGGGSYEQYF

size: -
V: TRBV9
J: TRBJ2-1
D: -
DNA: TGTGCCAGCAGCGTAGGACAGAGCTCCTACAATGAGCAGTTCTTC
CDR3: CASSVGQSSYNEQFF

size: -
V: TRBV3-1/TRBV3-2
J: TRBJ1-1
D: -
DNA: TGTGCCAGCAGCCAGCAGGGCCTCATGAACACTGAAGCTTTCTTT
CDR3: CASSQQGLMNTEAFF

size: -
V: TRBV5-4
J: TRBJ1-4
D: -
DNA: TGTGCCAGCAGCTTTTATCCGGGAACTAATGAAAAACTGTTTTTT
CDR3: CASSFYPGTNEKLFF

size: few
V: TRBV7-8
J: TRBJ1-2
D: -
DNA: TGTGCCAGCAGCTTAGATGGGGCGGGTAAGGGCTACACCTTC
CDR3: CASSLDGAGKGYTF

size: -
V: TRBV18
J: TRBJ1-3
D: -
DNA: TGTGCCAGCTCAGAGGTCTCTGGAAACACCATATATTTT
CDR3: CASSEVSGNTIYF

size: -
V: TRBV4-3
J: TRBJ1-4
D: -
DNA: TGCGCCAGCAGCCAAGATAGGGGCAGCTACTCCCAACTGTTTTTT
CDR3: CASSQDRGSYSQLFF

size: -
V: TRBV3-1/TRBV3-2
J: TRBJ1-3
D: -
DNA: TGTGCCAGCAGCTACCGACAGGCCGATGGAAACACCATATATTTT
CDR3: CASSYRQADGNTIYF

size: -
V: TRBV6-5
J: TRBJ2-4
D: -
DNA: TGTGCCAGCAGTTACATGAACATTCAGTACTTC
CDR3: CASSYMNIQYF

size: -
V: TRBV6-5
J: TRBJ2-1
D: TRBD2
DNA: TGTGCCAGCAGTTCCTCCGGGACTATCGAGGGGAATGAGCAGTTCTTC
CDR3: CASSSSGTIEGNEQFF

size: -
V: TRBV19
J: TRBJ1-2
D: -
DNA: TGTGCCAGTAGTATAATGGGATATGGCTACACCTTC
CDR3: CASSIMGYGYTF

size: -
V: TRBV19
J: TRBJ2-4
D: -
DNA: TGTGCCAGTAGCAAGGGCTATGGAGGCAAAAACATTCAGTACTTC
CDR3: CASSKGYGGKNIQYF

size: few
V: TRBV18
J: TRBJ1-6
D: TRBD1
DNA: TGTGCCAGCTCTTCGGCAGGGGGCAGAAATTCACCCCTCCACTTT
CDR3: CASSSAGGRNSPLHF

size: -
V: TRBV5-1
J: TRBJ2-7
D: -
DNA: TGCGCCAGCAGCTTTTCCGGGGACGGAGCCTACGAGCAGTACTTC
CDR3: CASSFSGDGAYEQYF

size: -
V: TRBV5-1
J: TRBJ1-4
D: TRBD1
DNA: TGCGCCAGCAGTCGGTTTCCAGGGGGTTCTGGGGAAAAACTGTTTTTT
CDR3: CASSRFPGGSGEKLFF